This TCR beta chain was retrieved from a study of T cells after somatic rescue of genetic block. Measured with immunoSEQ multiplex PCR; TCRdb has only the in-frame clones, and not every one. The table shows about 15,000 clones, with roughly 72% occurring only once. This clone has only one observation. The V and J ends lost 4 bases and 4 bases respectively, with 19 bases between them. The length of the CDR3 is 16 residues. CDR1 and CDR2 from the germline V gene are SGHNT and YENEEA. Material: peripheral blood mononuclear cells (PBMCs). This chain links TRBV11-3 with TRBJ1-2; D not resolved. The clonotype originates from a man younger than 30. The CDR3: CASSSSQWAPSYGYTF. CDR3 sequence (DNA): TGTGCCAGCAGCTCCTCTCAGTGGGCTCCCAGCTATGGCTACACCTTC.